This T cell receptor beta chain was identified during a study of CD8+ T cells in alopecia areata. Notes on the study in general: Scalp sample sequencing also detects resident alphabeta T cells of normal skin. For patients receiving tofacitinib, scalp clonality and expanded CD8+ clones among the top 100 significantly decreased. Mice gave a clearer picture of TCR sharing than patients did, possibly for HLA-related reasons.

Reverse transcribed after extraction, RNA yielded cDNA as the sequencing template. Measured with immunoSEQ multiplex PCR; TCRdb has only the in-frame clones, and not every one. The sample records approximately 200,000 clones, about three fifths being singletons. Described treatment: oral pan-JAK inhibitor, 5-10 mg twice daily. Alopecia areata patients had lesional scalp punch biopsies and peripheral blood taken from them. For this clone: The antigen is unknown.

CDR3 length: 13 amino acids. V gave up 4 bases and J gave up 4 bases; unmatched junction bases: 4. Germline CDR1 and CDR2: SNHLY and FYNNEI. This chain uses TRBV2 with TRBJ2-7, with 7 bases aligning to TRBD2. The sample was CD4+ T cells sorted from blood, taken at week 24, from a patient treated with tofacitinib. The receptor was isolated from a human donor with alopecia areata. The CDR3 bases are TGTGCCAGCAGTGTAGGGACTACTTACGAGCAGTACTTC. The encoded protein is CASSVGTTYEQYF. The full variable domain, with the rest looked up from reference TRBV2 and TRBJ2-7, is EPEVTQTPSHQVTQMGQEVILRCVPISNHLYFYWYRQILGQKVEFLVSFYNNEISEKSEIFDDQFSVERPDGSNFTLKIRSTKLEDSAMYFCASSVGTTYEQYFGPGTRLTVT.